The 26 T cell receptor beta chains given below trace back to one sample, sequenced in a study of preoperative IRX-2 immunotherapy in early breast cancer. Profiling relied on immunoSEQ multiplex PCR, and the TCRdb table lists in-frame clones only, not all of them. The data contain 20,000 to 30,000 clones, just under 80% of them singletons. Sample treatment: preoperative locoregional IRX-2 cytokine immunotherapy. The sample consisted of lymph node tissue, taken before IRX-2 immunotherapy. The receptors derive from a human donor with breast cancer.

This clone showed up just a few times. The rearrangement joins TRBV11-3 to TRBJ1-1; no reliable D call. The germline V gene encodes CDR1 SGHNT and CDR2 YENEEA. This CDR3 is 14 amino acids long. V was cut by 3 bases and J by 3 bases, with 11 bases left in between. The CDR3 protein is CASSLALRDTEAFF. In DNA, the CDR3 is TGTGCCAGCAGCTTGGCCCTGCGGGACACTGAAGCTTTCTTT. Supplemented by reference TRBV11-3 and TRBJ1-1, the full variable domain reads EAGVVQSPRYKIIEKKQPVAFWCNPISGHNTLYWYLQNLGQGPELLIRYENEEAVDDSQLPKDRFSAERLKGVDSTLKIQPAELGDSAVYLCASSLALRDTEAFFGQGTRLTVV.

The chain carries TRBV6-8 and TRBJ2-7; D gene ambiguous. The V gene lost 7 bases and the J gene lost 3 bases, with 16 bases spanning the gap. Germline CDR1 and CDR2: MNHGY and SAAAGT. The CDR3 is made up of 14 amino acids. The CDR3 region has the DNA TGTGCCAGCACCCCCGGTTCGACAAACTACGAGCAGTACTTC. Residues: CASTPGSTNYEQYF.

This CDR3 reads CASRGHMNTEAFF. The CDR3 DNA reads as TGCGCCAGCCGCGGCCACATGAACACTGAAGCTTTCTTT. The rearrangement uses TRBV10-2 and TRBJ1-1; D remains ambiguous. The CDR3 is 13 amino acids. Germline CDR1 is WSHSY and CDR2 is SAAADI. V gave up 8 bases and J gave up 0 bases, with 10 bases separating them.

The rearrangement uses TRBV6-8 and TRBJ1-3; 9 bases line up with TRBD1. The CDR3 loop spans 19 amino acids. The V gene end was trimmed by 2 bases and the J gene end by 0 bases; junction bases not matched to a gene: 11. Germline CDR1 is MNHGY and CDR2 is SAAAGT. As DNA, the CDR3 is TGTGCCAGCAGTTACGTTACCGGGACAGGGAGGCTCTCTGGAAACACCATATATTTT. It specifies CASSYVTGTGRLSGNTIYF.

This clone was picked up one time. This chain joins TRBV10-2 and TRBJ1-5; D is unclear. Trimming took 5 bases from V and 5 from J, leaving 10 bases between them. The CDR3 length is 13 residues. Germline assignment: CDR1 WSHSY and CDR2 SAAADI. CDR3 DNA sequence: TGCGCCAGCAGTCACGGACGGGATCAGCCCCAGCATTTT. This encodes CASSHGRDQPQHF.

This clone was detected only a few times. The V call is TRBV6-8, the J call TRBJ2-2, with a tentative D call TRBD2 (6 bases). V lost 8 bases and J 2 bases, leaving 9 bases between the germline ends. From germline, CDR1 is MNHGY and CDR2 SAAAGT. This CDR3 contains 13 residues. CDR3 nucleotides: TGTGCCAGCGGGGACTCTAACACCGGGGAGCTGTTTTTT. Residues: CASGDSNTGELFF.

The rearrangement uses TRBV10-1 and TRBJ1-4; D is unresolved. This CDR3 has 15 residues. Germline CDR1 is WNHNN and CDR2 is SYGVQD (reference sequence). V was shortened by 4 bases and J by 4 bases, with 13 bases between the two germline ends. CDR3 coding DNA: TGCGCCAGCAGTGCTCGGGTCGGAATTAATGAAAAACTGTTTTTT. This codes for CASSARVGINEKLFF.

The chain carries TRBV11-3 and TRBJ2-3; 7 bases agree with TRBD2. V lost 5 bases and J lost 2; bases outside the gene matches: 10. The germline CDR1 and CDR2 sequences are SGHNT and YENEEA. This CDR3 is built from 16 residues. For the CDR3, the DNA is TGTGCCAGCAGCGGGGGGGAACGAGGGACCACAGATACGCAGTATTTT. Translated, it gives CASSGGERGTTDTQYF.

The chain couples TRBV28 to TRBJ1-4, with 7 nucleotides matching TRBD1. This CDR3 is 13 amino acids long. Unmatched junction bases numbered 4, after V lost 4 bases and J lost 8 bases. Germline V gives CDR1 MDHEN, CDR2 SYDVKM. The CDR3 sequence: CASSSRGKEKLFF. The DNA for the CDR3 is TGTGCCAGCAGTTCCAGGGGGAAAGAAAAACTGTTTTTT.

The chain is built from TRBV6-8 and TRBJ1-5, with 8 bases identical to TRBD1. The CDR3 loop spans 14 amino acids. CDR1 and CDR2 from the germline V gene are MNHGY and SAAAGT. Trimming cost V 6 bases and J 7 bases; bases outside gene matches: 8. In DNA, the CDR3 is TGTGCCAGCAGCTCCGGACAGGGACAACAGCCCCAGCATTTT. Amino acids: CASSSGQGQQPQHF.

This chain connects TRBV5-1 to TRBJ2-2, with no clear D. Germline loops: CDR1 SGHRS, CDR2 YFSETQ. Between the trimmed V and J ends, which lost 0 bases and 1 base, there was a span of 10 bases. CDR3 length: 16 amino acids. The CDR3 DNA follows: TGCGCCAGCAGCTTGGGGACGGCCCAGAACACCGGGGAGCTGTTTTTT. This sequence encodes CASSLGTAQNTGELFF.

The chain joins TRBV6-8 to TRBJ1-5; 8 bases fit TRBD1. There are 14 residues in the CDR3. V was pared by 5 bases and J by 4 bases, with 4 bases of the junction left unmatched. Germline V gene sequence: CDR1 MNHGY, CDR2 SAAAGT. CDR3 amino acids: CASSKQGGNQPQHF. For the CDR3, the DNA is TGTGCCAGCAGTAAACAGGGGGGTAATCAGCCCCAGCATTTT.

This clone appeared once. The V and J genes are TRBV5-1 and TRBJ2-6; no reliable D call. The CDR3 covers 14 residues. CDR1 is SGHRS, CDR2 YFSETQ, per germline. Between the trimmed V and J ends, which lost 0 bases and 0 bases, there was a span of 1 base. In nucleotides, the CDR3 is TGCGCCAGCAGCTTGGACTCTGGGGCCAACGTCCTGACTTTC. Translated, it gives CASSLDSGANVLTF.

The V and J genes are TRBV6-8 and TRBJ1-5, with D unresolved. V was pared by 7 bases and J by 0 bases, with 7 bases between. Germline assignment: CDR1 MNHGY and CDR2 SAAAGT. This CDR3 has 13 amino acids. The CDR3 nucleotides read TGTGCCAGCAACGACTATAGCAATCAGCCCCAGCATTTT. Translation: CASNDYSNQPQHF.

There are a few counts of this clone. CDR3 DNA: TGTGCCAGCAGCCAAGATCAGGGGCGGAGAGAAAAACTGTTTTTT. Its protein is CASSQDQGRREKLFF. V usage is TRBV14 and J usage is TRBJ1-4, with a weak D call TRBD1 (6 bases). CDR1 and CDR2 (germline): SGHDN, FVKESK. Trimming stripped 0 bases from V and 8 bases from J, with 13 bases between. This CDR3 is 15 amino acids long.

There are a few counts of this clone. The genes are TRBV28 and TRBJ1-4; TRBD1 is a possible D gene (5 bases). This CDR3 contains 15 residues. V gave up 5 bases and J gave up 2 bases, with 12 bases separating them. Germline values: CDR1 MDHEN, CDR2 SYDVKM. The CDR3 DNA reads TGTGCCAGCAGTCCTTCAGGGAGCACTAATGAAAAACTGTTTTTT. It translates to CASSPSGSTNEKLFF.

V gene TRBV29-1 combines with J gene TRBJ1-5, with 7 positions matching TRBD1. CDR1 is SQVTM and CDR2 is ANQGSEA in the germline V gene. The J segment lost 3 bases and the V segment lost 4 bases, leaving 6 bases of the junction unmatched. The CDR3 consists of 14 residues. CDR3 nucleotides: TGCAGCGTTGGTGAGACAGGGAACAATCAGCCCCAGCATTTT. Residues: CSVGETGNNQPQHF.

V and J are TRBV6-8 and TRBJ2-7; 10 positions agree with TRBD1. Germline V gene data show CDR1 as MNHGY and CDR2 as SAAAGT. Trimming cost V 7 bases and J 5 bases; bases outside gene matches: 8. The CDR3 is made up of 14 amino acids. CDR3 loop: CASTPGQGRHEQYF. The CDR3, as DNA: TGTGCCAGCACCCCGGGACAGGGGAGACACGAGCAGTACTTC.

The chain uses TRBV6-8 and TRBJ1-2; a weak D match, TRBD1 (5 bases). V lost 5 bases, J lost 8 bases, and 21 bases lay in between. The CDR3 is 15 amino acids. The germline V gene encodes CDR1 MNHGY and CDR2 SAAAGT. The CDR3 DNA sequence: TGTGCCAGCAGTCCTGATGGGACTTCCTTGGACGGCTACACCTTC. This codes for CASSPDGTSLDGYTF.

The gene calls are TRBV19 and TRBJ2-6, with D tentatively TRBD1 or TRBD2 (6 bases each). Looked up from germline, CDR1 is LNHDA and CDR2 is SQIVND (reference sequence). This CDR3 spans 16 amino acids. Trimming stripped 5 bases from V and 0 bases from J, with 11 bases between. The CDR3 DNA sequence: TGTGCCAGTAGTGGGGGGCTCTACTCTGGGGCCAACGTCCTGACTTTC. It encodes CASSGGLYSGANVLTF.

Written as DNA, the CDR3 is TGTGCCAGTAGTATAGCGGGGTTGTCTGGCTACACCTTC. Its protein product is CASSIAGLSGYTF. V is TRBV19 and J is TRBJ1-2; D is unresolved. CDR1 is LNHDA, CDR2 SQIVND, per germline (reference sequence). Trimming removed 1 base at V and 7 bases at J, with 10 bases between. The CDR3 totals 13 residues.

This clone was observed once. As DNA, the CDR3 is TGTGCCTGTCTAACACACCGGGACAGAGAGTCACCCCTCCACTTT. Its translation: CACLTHRDRESPLHF. The genes are TRBV30 and TRBJ1-6; TRBD1 matches 7 bases. The CDR3 spans 15 residues. Trimming cost V 6 bases and J 10 bases; bases outside gene matches: 15. Germline lookup yields CDR1 GTSNPN and CDR2 SVGIG (reference sequence).

The chain employs TRBV11-3 and TRBJ1-4; 10 bases line up with TRBD1. The CDR3 runs to 15 residues. Trimming took 3 bases from V and 13 from J; bases not matched to a gene: 11. CDR1 is SGHNT and CDR2 is YENEEA in the germline V gene. CDR3 nucleotide sequence: TGTGCCAGCAGCTTCGGGGACAGGGGAAGATTTGGACTGTTTTTT. This codes for CASSFGDRGRFGLFF.

The chain combines TRBV28 with TRBJ1-1; D remains ambiguous. There are 12 residues in the CDR3. Germline V CDR1 and CDR2: MDHEN, SYDVKM. The V and J ends lost 3 bases and 3 bases respectively, with 5 bases between them. The CDR3 DNA sequence: TGTGCCAGCAGTTTCGAGGACACTGAAGCTTTCTTT. This translates into CASSFEDTEAFF.

The chain uses TRBV19 and TRBJ2-7; D could derive from TRBD1 or TRBD2 (5 bases each). Looked up from germline, CDR1 is LNHDA and CDR2 is SQIVND (reference sequence). V was shortened by 4 bases and J by 6 bases, with 19 bases between the two germline ends. This CDR3 is 15 amino acids long. The CDR3 sequence is CASSRVGGVTGEQYF. For the CDR3, the DNA is TGTGCCAGTAGTAGGGTTGGGGGAGTTACCGGCGAGCAGTACTTC.

The chain combines TRBV1 with TRBJ1-4; the DNA was not compared with TRBD1, the D call given in the table. TRBV1 is listed as a pseudogene. The CDR3 loop spans 16 amino acids. The CDR3 DNA reads TGCGCCAGCAGCCAAGACCCGGGACAGGGGGATGAAAAACTGTTTTTT. This encodes CASSQDPGQGDEKLFF.